This entry lists 32 T cell receptor beta chains sequenced from one sample in a study of blood T cell repertoires in COVID-19. This table comes from immunoSEQ multiplex PCR, and its TCRdb copy is limited to in-frame clones, with some not included. Of over 60,000 clones detected, approximately 86% appear once; the ten largest clones hold less than 1.5%. The sequenced material came from peripheral blood. These receptors came from a middle-aged man with acute or convalescent COVID-19.

V gene TRBV4-1 combines with J gene TRBJ2-7, with 15 bases aligning to TRBD2. With 0 bases clipped from V and 3 bases from J, the junction kept 9 bases outside the gene matches. CDR3 length equals 19 residues. Germline lookup yields CDR1 MGHRA and CDR2 YSYEKL. The CDR3 DNA is TGCGCCAGCAGCCAAGATTCTTGGACTAGCGGGGGGGTACGCTACGAGCAGTACTTC. It translates to CASSQDSWTSGGVRYEQYF.

The genes are TRBV28 and TRBJ2-1; maybe TRBD2 (6 bases). Trimming stripped 7 bases from V and 6 bases from J, with 16 bases between. CDR1 is MDHEN and CDR2 is SYDVKM in the germline V gene. This CDR3 has 14 residues. The CDR3 loop reads CASTGAGKLNEQFF. Written as DNA, the CDR3 is TGTGCCAGCACTGGGGCGGGGAAGCTCAATGAGCAGTTCTTC.

The chain links TRBV20-1 to TRBJ2-3; TRBD2 agrees at 8 bases. The germline V gene encodes CDR1 DFQATT and CDR2 SNEGSKA (reference sequence). V was pared by 3 bases and J by 2 bases, with 7 bases of the junction left unmatched. The CDR3 is 15 residues long. The DNA of the CDR3 is TGCAGTGCTAGTGGTCGGGGGGGCTACACAGATACGCAGTATTTT. Translation gives CSASGRGGYTDTQYF.

In this sample, this clone turned up once. The chain is built from TRBV4-2 and TRBJ2-5, with a weak D call TRBD2 (5 bases). Per germline, CDR1 LGHNA and CDR2 YNFKEQ. CDR3 length: 12 amino acids. Trimming shortened V by 3 bases and J by 7 bases, and 9 bases separated the two germline ends. The CDR3 DNA is TGTGCCAGCAGCCACGGGGTCGGGACCCAGTACTTC. Translating it yields CASSHGVGTQYF.

The V gene is TRBV4-1, the J gene TRBJ2-2; 8 bases agree with TRBD2. V was pared by 1 base and J by 1 base, with 2 bases of the junction left unmatched. The CDR3 is 16 residues long. Germline lookup yields CDR1 MGHRA and CDR2 YSYEKL. CDR3 amino acids: CASSQGTSGNTGELFF. The CDR3 DNA sequence: TGCGCCAGCAGCCAAGGAACTAGCGGGAACACCGGGGAGCTGTTTTTT.

The rearrangement links TRBV27 to TRBJ1-1, with 7 bases matching TRBD1. Looked up from germline, CDR1 is MNHEY and CDR2 is SMNVEV (reference sequence). CDR3 size: 13 residues. The V segment lost 6 bases and the J segment 5 bases; nucleotides outside the gene matches: 6. In DNA, the CDR3 is TGTGCCAGCAGACGACAGGGAGAAACTGAAGCTTTCTTT. Its protein product is CASRRQGETEAFF.

The J gene is TRBJ1-1, the V gene TRBV5-1; TRBD1 matches at 8 bases. The CDR3 loop spans 18 amino acids. Per germline, CDR1 SGHRS and CDR2 YFSETQ. Trimming cost V 4 bases and J 0 bases; bases outside gene matches: 14. The CDR3 protein is CASSPSGQGPPMNTEAFF. CDR3 in DNA: TGCGCCAGCAGCCCCAGTGGACAGGGACCGCCGATGAACACTGAAGCTTTCTTT. The whole variable domain, filled in from reference TRBV5-1 and TRBJ1-1, reads KAGVTQTPRYLIKTRGQQVTLSCSPISGHRSVSWYQQTPGQGLQFLFEYFSETQRNKGNFPGRFSGRQFSNSRSEMNVSTLELGDSALYLCASSPSGQGPPMNTEAFFGQGTRLTVV.

The rearrangement uses TRBV21-1 and TRBJ2-5; the DNA was not used to check the table's D call, TRBD2. TRBV21-1 is classified as a pseudogene. This CDR3 is built from 13 residues. CDR3 protein: CASSPTPQETQYF. In DNA, the CDR3 is TGTGCCAGCAGCCCCACTCCCCAAGAGACCCAGTACTTC.

The J gene is TRBJ2-5, the V gene TRBV15; 8 positions match TRBD2. CDR3 length: 18 amino acids. Germline CDR1 LNHNV, CDR2 YYDKDF (reference sequence). V trimming: 3 bases; J trimming: 0 bases; junction bases outside the gene matches: 12. The CDR3 reads CATSRGAAGGLNQETQYF. The CDR3, as DNA: TGTGCCACCAGCAGGGGGGCCGCGGGGGGTTTAAACCAAGAGACCCAGTACTTC.

This clone was seen a handful of times. V usage is TRBV6-4 and J usage is TRBJ1-2; TRBD1 matches 10 bases. Looked up from germline, CDR1 is MRHNA and CDR2 is SNTAGT. The CDR3 extends over 15 amino acids. J was trimmed by 8 bases and V by 2 bases; bases with no gene match: 8. CDR3 region: CASSDTGQGVGGYTF. The CDR3 DNA reads TGTGCCAGCAGTGACACAGGACAGGGGGTCGGAGGCTACACCTTC.

CDR3 region: CASSVGVSPDNQPQHF. DNA of the CDR3: TGTGCCAGCAGCGTAGGAGTATCCCCCGACAATCAGCCCCAGCATTTT. V usage is TRBV9 and J usage is TRBJ1-5; D gene uncertain. V was trimmed by 0 bases and J by 3 bases, leaving 13 bases between them. Germline V gives CDR1 SGDLS, CDR2 YYNGEE. The CDR3 totals 16 residues.

The chain combines TRBV3-1 (or the pseudogene TRBV3-2) with TRBJ2-5; D ambiguous. The V gene lost 0 bases and the J gene lost 5 bases, with 10 bases spanning the gap. This CDR3 spans 14 amino acids. Per the germline V gene, CDR1 is LGHDT and CDR2 is YNNKEL (reference sequence). The CDR3 region has the DNA TGTGCCAGCAGCCAAGAACCCGCCGGGGAGACCCAGTACTTC. Amino acid sequence: CASSQEPAGETQYF.

J is TRBJ1-2 and V is TRBV28; unclear D gene. Germline V gene data show CDR1 as MDHEN and CDR2 as SYDVKM. The V and J ends lost 5 bases and 4 bases respectively, with 20 bases between them. This CDR3 region has 16 residues. CDR3 bases: TGTGCCAGCAGTCCCCCTAGAGGCATTAACGGCTATGGCTACACCTTC. Translation gives CASSPPRGINGYGYTF.

This clone was seen a single time. The rearrangement uses TRBV19 and TRBJ1-2, with 8 bases fitting TRBD1. CDR3 length equals 15 residues. Germline trimming cut 3 bases from V and 8 bases from J; bases unmatched to any gene: 11. Per germline, CDR1 LNHDA and CDR2 SQIVND (reference sequence). The CDR3 sequence is CASSISTGTGRGYTF. CDR3 bases: TGTGCCAGTAGTATCTCGACCGGGACAGGTCGCGGCTACACCTTC. Combining the CDR3 with reference TRBV19 and TRBJ1-2 gives the whole variable domain DGGITQSPKYLFRKEGQNVTLSCEQNLNHDAMYWYRQDPGQGLRLIYYSQIVNDFQKGDIAEGYSVSREKKESFPLTVTSAQKNPTAFYLCASSISTGTGRGYTFGSGTRLTVV.

This chain links TRBV11-1 with TRBJ2-7; 8 bases align to TRBD1. CDR3 length equals 14 residues. The V segment lost 4 bases and the J segment 2 bases; nucleotides outside the gene matches: 4. CDR1 SGHAT and CDR2 FQDESV come from the germline V gene (reference sequence). The CDR3 DNA reads as TGTGCCAGCAGCTCTCGACAGGGGACCTACGAGCAGTACTTC. Translating gives CASSSRQGTYEQYF.

This sequence joins TRBV5-8 and TRBJ1-2; 7 positions agree with TRBD1. The V and J ends lost 0 bases and 4 bases, in that order; junction bases with no gene match: 3. The length of the CDR3 is 14 residues. In germline, CDR1 is SGHTS, CDR2 YDEGEE. The CDR3 loop is CASSLAAGGYGYTF. The CDR3 coding sequence is TGTGCCAGCAGCTTGGCCGCAGGGGGCTATGGCTACACCTTC.

The V gene is TRBV12-3 or TRBV12-4, the J gene TRBJ2-7; perhaps TRBD2 as D (5 bases). The CDR3 extends over 11 amino acids. The V end lost 5 bases, the J end lost 6 bases, and 8 bases lay between the germline ends. The CDR3 nucleotides are TGTGCCAGCAGTCAGGAGGTCGAGCAGTACTTC. This sequence encodes CASSQEVEQYF.

The genes are TRBV27 and TRBJ2-1; tentative D call: TRBD2 (6 bases). V dropped 6 bases and J dropped 7 bases, with 16 bases sitting between them. CDR3 length: 14 residues. The V gene's germline CDR1 is MNHEY and CDR2 SMNVEV (reference sequence). The CDR3 nucleotides are TGTGCCAGCAGCTCCGGGACTGTCCTTAATGAGCAGTTCTTC. This translates into CASSSGTVLNEQFF.

The chain has TRBV28 and TRBJ2-7; the match to TRBD1 covers 11 bases. The V segment lost 4 bases and the J segment 5 bases; nucleotides outside the gene matches: 13. Germline V gene sequence: CDR1 MDHEN, CDR2 SYDVKM. The length of the CDR3 is 17 residues. CDR3 region: CASSSLGDRGKRNEQYF. The CDR3 DNA reads as TGTGCCAGCAGTTCCCTCGGGGACAGGGGGAAACGAAACGAGCAGTACTTC. The whole variable domain, remainder taken from reference TRBV28 and TRBJ2-7, is DVKVTQSSRYLVKRTGEKVFLECVQDMDHENMFWYRQDPGLGLRLIYFSYDVKMKEKGDIPEGYSVSREKKERFSLILESASTNQTSMYLCASSSLGDRGKRNEQYFGPGTRLTVT.

This clone was detected only once. The chain links TRBV4-1 to TRBJ2-5, with D possibly being TRBD2 (6 bases). The CDR3 covers 16 residues. V dropped 3 bases and J dropped 3 bases, with 17 bases sitting between them. CDR1 MGHRA and CDR2 YSYEKL come from the germline V gene. The CDR3 protein is CASSHAGLTLKETQYF. CDR3 DNA sequence: TGCGCCAGCAGCCACGCGGGACTTACCCTCAAAGAGACCCAGTACTTC.

V gene TRBV3-1 (or the pseudogene TRBV3-2) combines with J gene TRBJ1-2; D ambiguous. Germline V gives CDR1 LGHDT, CDR2 YNNKEL (reference sequence). The CDR3 runs 16 residues. Trimming stripped 2 bases from V and 3 bases from J, with 16 bases between. The CDR3 loop is CASSQKNPARDYGYTF. For the CDR3, the DNA is TGTGCCAGCAGCCAAAAAAACCCAGCGAGGGACTATGGCTACACCTTC.

CDR3 nucleotides: TGTGCCAGCAGCTTAGGTTATAGCGGGGGGACCTTAAAGTGGAGTCGGGAGACCCAGTACTTC. Protein sequence: CASSLGYSGGTLKWSRETQYF. The chain links TRBV7-8 to TRBJ2-5; 10 bases agree with TRBD2. V lost 1 base and J lost 5; bases outside the gene matches: 22. The CDR3 covers 21 residues. The germline V gene has CDR1 SGHVS and CDR2 FQNEAQ. Filled out from reference TRBV7-8 and TRBJ2-5, the complete variable domain reads GAGVSQSPRYKVAKRGQDVALRCDPISGHVSLFWYQQALGQGPEFLTYFQNEAQLDKSGLPSDRFFAERPEGSVSTLKIQRTQQEDSAVYLCASSLGYSGGTLKWSRETQYFGPGTRLLVL.

This sequence joins TRBV4-1 and TRBJ2-7; 10 bases agree with TRBD1. CDR1 and CDR2 (germline): MGHRA, YSYEKL. V lost 4 bases and J lost 3; bases outside the gene matches: 9. This CDR3 is built from 16 residues. Here the CDR3 reads CASSRNGQGVIYEQYF. The CDR3 DNA reads TGCGCCAGCAGCCGAAACGGACAGGGGGTGATCTACGAGCAGTACTTC.

This rearrangement joins TRBV19 to TRBJ2-2, with 7 bases identical to TRBD1. CDR1 and CDR2 from the germline V gene are LNHDA and SQIVND (reference sequence). The V segment lost 3 bases and the J segment 5 bases; nucleotides outside the gene matches: 6. CDR3 length: 15 residues. CDR3 residues: CASSIRQGWTGELFF. The DNA of the CDR3 is TGTGCCAGTAGTATTAGACAGGGATGGACCGGGGAGCTGTTTTTT. Full variable domain (missing parts from reference TRBV19 and TRBJ2-2): DGGITQSPKYLFRKEGQNVTLSCEQNLNHDAMYWYRQDPGQGLRLIYYSQIVNDFQKGDIAEGYSVSREKKESFPLTVTSAQKNPTAFYLCASSIRQGWTGELFFGEGSRLTVL.

The chain links TRBV28 to TRBJ1-2; 7 bases fit TRBD1. CDR1 and CDR2 from the germline V gene are MDHEN and SYDVKM. This CDR3 contains 16 residues. With 6 bases clipped from V and 7 bases from J, the junction kept 17 bases outside the gene matches. CDR3 in amino acids: CASRTIDRVSISGYTF. The CDR3 DNA is TGTGCCAGCAGAACAATCGACAGGGTTTCGATAAGTGGCTACACCTTC.

The genes are TRBV9 and TRBJ2-3, with D possibly TRBD2 on 6 matching bases. CDR3 length: 15 amino acids. CDR1 SGDLS and CDR2 YYNGEE come from the germline V gene. Trimming took off 3 bases at V and 2 bases at J, with 13 bases between the two ends. The DNA for the CDR3 is TGTGCCAGCAGCGCGGGGGACCCATACACAGATACGCAGTATTTT. Its protein product is CASSAGDPYTDTQYF.

The V and J genes are TRBV18 and TRBJ1-1; tentatively, D is TRBD1 (5 bases). The length of the CDR3 is 16 residues. Germline CDR1 and CDR2: KGHSH and LQKENI. Trimming removed 5 bases from V and 0 bases from J, with 16 bases in between. CDR3 amino acids: CASSGANLGLNTEAFF. CDR3 sequence (DNA): TGTGCCAGCTCAGGGGCGAACCTAGGATTGAACACTGAAGCTTTCTTT.

The chain couples TRBV5-1 to TRBJ2-2; 12 bases are a match to TRBD2. The CDR3 length is 14 residues. V shed 4 bases, J shed 5 bases, and the junction held 0 bases outside the gene matches. In germline, CDR1 is SGHRS, CDR2 YFSETQ. The CDR3 bases are TGCGCCAGCAGCGGGACTAGCGGGACCGGGGAGCTGTTTTTT. Residues: CASSGTSGTGELFF.

This clone was seen a single time. The V call is TRBV2, the J call TRBJ2-7, with TRBD1 matching over 12 bases. The CDR3 runs to 15 residues. Germline V gives CDR1 SNHLY, CDR2 FYNNEI. Losses at the gene ends were 4 bases for V and 7 bases for J; bases not matched to a gene: 8. In DNA, the CDR3 is TGTGCCAGCAGTGTTCCGGGACAGGGGGCTGGAGAGCAGTACTTC. As protein: CASSVPGQGAGEQYF. The full variable domain, with the rest looked up from reference TRBV2 and TRBJ2-7, is EPEVTQTPSHQVTQMGQEVILRCVPISNHLYFYWYRQILGQKVEFLVSFYNNEISEKSEIFDDQFSVERPDGSNFTLKIRSTKLEDSAMYFCASSVPGQGAGEQYFGPGTRLTVT.

The chain links TRBV5-8 to TRBJ1-3, with D perhaps matching TRBD1 (6 bases). The germline V gene encodes CDR1 SGHTS and CDR2 YDEGEE. Trimming stripped 0 bases from V and 4 bases from J, with 11 bases between. The CDR3 totals 15 residues. The CDR3 bases are TGTGCCAGCAGCTTGGCAGGCAGGGGCGGAAACACCATATATTTT. Encoded protein: CASSLAGRGGNTIYF.

The chain links TRBV7-3 to TRBJ1-2; 10 nucleotides agree with TRBD1. Germline loops: CDR1 SGHTA, CDR2 FQGTGA. The V gene end was trimmed by 5 bases and the J gene end by 1 base; junction bases not matched to a gene: 7. This CDR3 is 16 amino acids long. This CDR3 reads CASSTGGQGVNYGYTF. The CDR3 coding sequence is TGTGCCAGCAGCACCGGTGGACAGGGGGTTAACTATGGCTACACCTTC.

The J gene is TRBJ1-5, the V gene TRBV6-1; D is ambiguous. With 4 bases removed from V and 3 bases from J, the gap between germline ends came to 19 bases. The CDR3 loop spans 17 amino acids. The germline CDR1 and CDR2 sequences are MNHNS and SASEGT. The CDR3 loop reads CASSGRGVRGDNQPQHF. The CDR3 DNA reads TGTGCCAGCAGTGGTCGTGGGGTCCGGGGAGACAATCAGCCCCAGCATTTT.